This T cell receptor beta chain emerged from a study of persistence of HIV-infected CD4 T cells. Study information: A median of 8 years of suppressive ART preceded sampling.

Cells were stimulated with overlapping HIV-1 Gag 15-mer peptides. Sorting selected CD4+ T cells upregulating both CD40 ligand and CD69. Concerning this clone itself: Its antigen is unidentified.

The immunoSEQ assay was version 4, run in survey mode. The data were produced by immunoSEQ multiplex PCR, yet TCRdb's version contains in-frame clones alone and is incomplete. The table records about 30,000 clones, roughly 71% of them present only once. Germline trimming cut 0 bases from V and 2 bases from J; bases unmatched to any gene: 2. This CDR3 contains 16 residues. Germline CDR1 and CDR2: SGHTA and FQGTGA. This specimen was CD4+ T cells sorted from PBMCs after approximately 19-hour stimulation, taken from a patient who received antiretroviral therapy. V usage is TRBV7-3 and J usage is TRBJ2-1, with 9 nucleotides matching TRBD2. This receptor was obtained from an adult man with HIV who was CMV-seropositive. CDR3 loop: CASSLTPSGAYNEQFF. CDR3 bases: TGTGCCAGCAGCTTAACGCCTAGCGGGGCCTACAATGAGCAGTTCTTC.